The 10 T cell receptor beta chains given below trace back to one sample, sequenced in a study of blood T cell repertoires in COVID-19. TCRdb's copy holds only in-frame clones and misses some; the assay was immunoSEQ multiplex PCR. In the table there are about 180,000 clones, roughly 85% of which are singletons. Sequences were obtained from PBMCs or T cells enriched from blood (not recorded which). These receptors were obtained from a woman between 18 and 29 years old who had recovered from COVID-19.

J is TRBJ2-1 and V is TRBV7-9, with TRBD1 matching over 9 bases. After removal of 1 base from V and 2 bases from J, the junction contained 6 bases not matched to a gene. CDR3 length: 17 residues. Germline V gives CDR1 SEHNR, CDR2 FQNEAQ (reference sequence). This CDR3 reads CASSLEEGQGPYNEQFF. The DNA for the CDR3 is TGTGCCAGCAGCTTAGAGGAGGGACAGGGACCCTACAATGAGCAGTTCTTC.

The chain links TRBV12-3 or TRBV12-4 to TRBJ2-1, with a possible D match to TRBD2 (5 bases). The CDR3 is made up of 11 amino acids. V lost 4 bases, J lost 10 bases, and 8 bases lay in between. The CDR3 region is CASSSREEQFF. The CDR3, as DNA: TGTGCCAGCAGTTCCCGGGAAGAGCAGTTCTTC.

This clone appeared many times. J is TRBJ2-2 and V is TRBV9; 8 positions match TRBD1. The ends lost 3 bases at V and 4 bases at J; junction bases unmatched: 8. This CDR3 is built from 16 residues. Germline V lookup: CDR1 SGDLS, CDR2 YYNGEE. This chain's CDR3 is CASSEPGGGTTGELFF. DNA of the CDR3: TGTGCCAGCAGCGAACCAGGGGGCGGGACCACCGGGGAGCTGTTTTTT. Looking up the rest from reference TRBV9 and TRBJ2-2 gives the full variable domain: DSGVTQTPKHLITATGQRVTLRCSPRSGDLSVYWYQQSLDQGLQFLIQYYNGEERAKGNILERFSAQQFPDLHSELNLSSLELGDSALYFCASSEPGGGTTGELFFGEGSRLTVL.

This chain links TRBV27 with TRBJ1-2; the D gene is possibly TRBD1 (5 bases). CDR3 length equals 13 residues. Germline CDR1 and CDR2: MNHEY and SMNVEV (reference sequence). The V end was cut by 5 bases, the J end by 8 bases, with 15 bases between. The CDR3 loop reads CASSTSGPRGYTF. As DNA, the CDR3 is TGTGCCAGCAGTACCTCAGGGCCCAGGGGCTACACCTTC.

The gene calls are TRBV21-1 and TRBJ2-7; TRBD2 is taken as the D call from the table, unchecked against the DNA. TRBV21-1 counts as a pseudogene. The CDR3 length is 16 residues. This chain's CDR3 is CASSRDPRREDYEQYF. The DNA of the CDR3 is TGTGCCAGCAGCAGAGACCCACGGCGAGAGGACTACGAGCAGTACTTC.

This chain joins TRBV2 and TRBJ2-1, with 13 bases aligning to TRBD2. V shed 5 bases, J shed 7 bases, and the junction held 2 bases outside the gene matches. This CDR3 is built from 14 residues. The germline gives CDR1 SNHLY, CDR2 FYNNEI. The CDR3 sequence: CASSRTSGGNEQFF. CDR3 sequence (DNA): TGTGCCAGCAGTCGGACTAGCGGGGGTAATGAGCAGTTCTTC.

The rearrangement links TRBV30 to TRBJ1-1; no clear D gene. Germline V CDR1 and CDR2: GTSNPN, SVGIG (reference sequence). Trimming stripped 3 bases from V and 0 bases from J, with 17 bases between. CDR3 length equals 16 residues. CDR3 protein: CAWRGLLTSMNTEAFF. DNA for the CDR3: TGTGCCTGGAGGGGCCTGTTGACGTCCATGAACACTGAAGCTTTCTTT.

This CDR3 reads CATSRGGTGGGKLFF. The CDR3 nucleotides are TGTGCCACCAGCAGAGGGGGGACAGGGGGAGGAAAACTGTTTTTT. The chain links TRBV15 to TRBJ1-4, with 11 nucleotides matching TRBD1. CDR1 is LNHNV, CDR2 YYDKDF, per germline (reference sequence). Germline trimming cut 1 base from V and 10 bases from J; bases unmatched to any gene: 5. The CDR3 has 15 residues.

This chain connects TRBV10-1 to TRBJ2-1, with 9 bases aligning to TRBD1. The CDR3 is made up of 16 amino acids. Germline values: CDR1 WNHNN, CDR2 SYGVQD (reference sequence). J lost 4 bases, V lost 2 bases, and 6 bases had no gene match. This CDR3 reads CASSEATGTGYNEQFF. DNA for the CDR3: TGCGCCAGCAGTGAGGCCACCGGGACAGGGTACAATGAGCAGTTCTTC.

The gene calls are TRBV25-1 and TRBJ1-2; possible D gene TRBD1, 5 bases. Germline CDR1 MGHDK, CDR2 SYGVNS. The CDR3 is 16 amino acids. V was trimmed by 2 bases and J by 1 base, leaving 14 bases between them. The CDR3 region has the DNA TGTGCCAGCAGTGAACCCAGGGCTCGAAATAACTATGGCTACACCTTC. Encoded protein: CASSEPRARNNYGYTF.